These T cell receptor beta chains were read from a single sample in a study of T cell responses to AZD1222 COVID-19 vaccine. Sequencing was performed with immunoSEQ multiplex PCR; in TCRdb, only in-frame clones are kept and a portion is missing. The sample consists of 99,000 or so clones, approximately 90% of them appearing once. The material was peripheral blood, obtained on day 0 of AZD1222 vaccination. The receptors were sampled from an adult in good health. Each CDR3 is given with its conserved first and last residue. The D gene is left open where the match is weak. Size is stated for part of the rows, as once, few or many counts, or as a class when the clone is expanded.

d_gene: .
v_gene: TRBV7-2
abundance: once
j_gene: TRBJ2-5
CDR3nt: TGTGCCAGCAGCTCTGTCTCGAGTTGGGGAGAGACCCAGTACTTC
CDR3aa: CASSSVSSWGETQYF

d_gene: .
v_gene: TRBV5-8
abundance: .
j_gene: TRBJ1-2
CDR3nt: TGTGCCAGCAGCTTGGGGGGACAAGAGGGCTACACCTTC
CDR3aa: CASSLGGQEGYTF

d_gene: .
v_gene: TRBV19
abundance: few
j_gene: TRBJ1-3
CDR3nt: TGTGCCAGCTCGGGGATAAGTGGAAACACCATATATTTT
CDR3aa: CASSGISGNTIYF

d_gene: TRBD1
v_gene: TRBV18
abundance: .
j_gene: TRBJ1-5
CDR3nt: TGTGCCAGCTCACCACAGACAGGGTGGGAGCCCCAGCATTTT
CDR3aa: CASSPQTGWEPQHF

d_gene: .
v_gene: TRBV4-1
abundance: .
j_gene: TRBJ2-7
CDR3nt: TGCGCCAGCAGCCAAGACGGGGTATCCTACGAGCAGTACTTC
CDR3aa: CASSQDGVSYEQYF

d_gene: TRBD1
v_gene: TRBV7-6
abundance: .
j_gene: TRBJ2-7
CDR3nt: TGTGCCAGCGGCCCGACAGGGCGAAGCGAGCAGTACTTC
CDR3aa: CASGPTGRSEQYF

d_gene: TRBD1
v_gene: TRBV3-1/TRBV3-2
abundance: .
j_gene: TRBJ1-5
CDR3nt: TGTGCCAGCAGCCTTGGACAGGGGAATCAGCCCCAGCATTTT
CDR3aa: CASSLGQGNQPQHF

d_gene: TRBD1
v_gene: TRBV18
abundance: .
j_gene: TRBJ1-6
CDR3nt: TGTGCCAGCTCACGGGACAGGGCCGGCAATTCACCCCTCCACTTT
CDR3aa: CASSRDRAGNSPLHF

d_gene: .
v_gene: TRBV11-2
abundance: .
j_gene: TRBJ1-1
CDR3nt: TGTGCCAGCAGCCAAATTCGGGGGCGGTCTGAAGCTTTCTTT
CDR3aa: CASSQIRGRSEAFF

d_gene: .
v_gene: TRBV11-2
abundance: .
j_gene: TRBJ1-3
CDR3nt: TGTGCCAGCAGCTTAGATTGGCAAAACACCATATATTTT
CDR3aa: CASSLDWQNTIYF

d_gene: .
v_gene: TRBV6-6
abundance: .
j_gene: TRBJ1-2
CDR3nt: TGTGCCAGCAGCCCCTCAAGAACCGGCAGACACGGCTACACCTTC
CDR3aa: CASSPSRTGRHGYTF

d_gene: .
v_gene: TRBV4-3
abundance: .
j_gene: TRBJ2-3
CDR3nt: TGCGCCAGCAGCCAAGTAGGGCGGGGCACAGATACGCAGTATTTT
CDR3aa: CASSQVGRGTDTQYF

d_gene: .
v_gene: TRBV6-2/TRBV6-3
abundance: .
j_gene: TRBJ1-5
CDR3nt: TGTGCCAGCACCCCACTCGGTTTCACGGGGGGAAGCAATCAGCCCCAGCATTTT
CDR3aa: CASTPLGFTGGSNQPQHF

d_gene: TRBD2
v_gene: TRBV5-4
abundance: .
j_gene: TRBJ2-7
CDR3nt: TGTGCCAGCAGCTATGAGCCGGGAGGGTTCTACGAGCAGTACTTC
CDR3aa: CASSYEPGGFYEQYF

d_gene: .
v_gene: TRBV15
abundance: .
j_gene: TRBJ1-5
CDR3nt: TGTGCCACCAGCAGTGGGAGGACACCCGGCAATCAGCCCCAGCATTTT
CDR3aa: CATSSGRTPGNQPQHF

d_gene: .
v_gene: TRBV20-1
abundance: .
j_gene: TRBJ1-5
CDR3nt: TGCAGTGCTAGTACGCGGGGAACGGTGTGGCCCCAGCATTTT
CDR3aa: CSASTRGTVWPQHF

d_gene: TRBD1
v_gene: TRBV4-3
abundance: once
j_gene: TRBJ2-5
CDR3nt: TGCGCCAGCAGCCACCGACAGGGTGGAGAGACCCAGTACTTC
CDR3aa: CASSHRQGGETQYF

d_gene: TRBD1
v_gene: TRBV5-1
abundance: .
j_gene: TRBJ1-4
CDR3nt: TGCGCCAGCAGCTTGGAAACAGGGGGCGCAGACGAAAAACTGTTTTTT
CDR3aa: CASSLETGGADEKLFF

d_gene: TRBD1
v_gene: TRBV4-1
abundance: .
j_gene: TRBJ2-1
CDR3nt: TGCGCCAGCAGCCAAGATCCCCCACTCGCCGGGACAGGGAACAATGAGCAGTTCTTC
CDR3aa: CASSQDPPLAGTGNNEQFF

d_gene: TRBD1
v_gene: TRBV4-2
abundance: .
j_gene: TRBJ1-1
CDR3nt: TGTGCCAGCGTTCCGGGACAGGCCACTGAAGCTTTCTTT
CDR3aa: CASVPGQATEAFF

d_gene: .
v_gene: TRBV7-2
abundance: .
j_gene: TRBJ1-6
CDR3nt: TGTGCCAGCAGCCCCCCCGAGAGGACGGCCTATAATTCACCCCTCCACTTT
CDR3aa: CASSPPERTAYNSPLHF

d_gene: TRBD2
v_gene: TRBV7-3
abundance: .
j_gene: TRBJ2-1
CDR3nt: TGTGCCAGCAGCCGGATGAACGGGGGGAACAATGAGCAGTTCTTC
CDR3aa: CASSRMNGGNNEQFF

d_gene: TRBD1
v_gene: TRBV18
abundance: .
j_gene: TRBJ2-3
CDR3nt: TGTGCCAGCTCACCACTGGGACAGGCTAGCACAGATACGCAGTATTTT
CDR3aa: CASSPLGQASTDTQYF

d_gene: .
v_gene: TRBV4-2
abundance: .
j_gene: TRBJ1-4
CDR3nt: TGTGCCAGCAGCCCGGACGAGGGAAAGGGAGTTTGGTCCCTTAATGAAAAACTGTTTTTT
CDR3aa: CASSPDEGKGVWSLNEKLFF

d_gene: .
v_gene: TRBV13
abundance: .
j_gene: TRBJ1-2
CDR3nt: TGTGCCAGCAGCTTAGGCCTAGGGGCTGGCTACACCTTC
CDR3aa: CASSLGLGAGYTF

d_gene: .
v_gene: TRBV5-4
abundance: .
j_gene: TRBJ2-1
CDR3nt: TGTGCCAGCAGCTTGGGCCAATACAATGAGCAGTTCTTC
CDR3aa: CASSLGQYNEQFF

d_gene: TRBD1
v_gene: TRBV7-9
abundance: .
j_gene: TRBJ2-3
CDR3nt: TGTGCCAGCAGCCGACAGGGCCCAGAGGATACGCAGTATTTT
CDR3aa: CASSRQGPEDTQYF

d_gene: .
v_gene: TRBV19
abundance: few
j_gene: TRBJ1-2
CDR3nt: TGTGCCAGTAGGCCAGGGTTGGGGAACTATGGCTACACCTTC
CDR3aa: CASRPGLGNYGYTF

d_gene: .
v_gene: TRBV5-1
abundance: .
j_gene: TRBJ1-3
CDR3nt: TGTGCCAGCAGCCTAGCCGTTTCTGGAAACACCATATATTTT
CDR3aa: CASSLAVSGNTIYF

d_gene: .
v_gene: TRBV5-6
abundance: .
j_gene: TRBJ1-2
CDR3nt: TGTGCCAGCAGCTCGGTAGGCGGGGGAGGTTATGGCTACACCTTC
CDR3aa: CASSSVGGGGYGYTF

d_gene: .
v_gene: TRBV19
abundance: few
j_gene: TRBJ1-6
CDR3nt: TGTGCCAGTAGCTCCGGGGAGTATAATTCACCCCTCCACTTT
CDR3aa: CASSSGEYNSPLHF

d_gene: .
v_gene: TRBV11-3
abundance: once
j_gene: TRBJ1-2
CDR3nt: TGTGCCAGCAGCTTAGGTCCACAGCCCTATGGCTACACCTTC
CDR3aa: CASSLGPQPYGYTF

d_gene: TRBD1
v_gene: TRBV5-1
abundance: .
j_gene: TRBJ1-2
CDR3nt: TGCGCCAGCAGCTTGGGACAGGGGCGATCTAACTATGGCTACACCTTC
CDR3aa: CASSLGQGRSNYGYTF

d_gene: .
v_gene: TRBV24-1
abundance: .
j_gene: TRBJ2-2
CDR3nt: TGTGCCACCAGGAAAGAGACGGGATGGGGCCAAAGCGGGACCGGGGAGCTGTTTTTT
CDR3aa: CATRKETGWGQSGTGELFF

d_gene: .
v_gene: TRBV30
abundance: .
j_gene: TRBJ2-2
CDR3nt: TGTGCCTGGAGGCGACAGGCGAACACCGGGGAGCTGTTTTTT
CDR3aa: CAWRRQANTGELFF

d_gene: TRBD1
v_gene: TRBV5-6
abundance: .
j_gene: TRBJ2-3
CDR3nt: TGTGCCAGCAGCTTGGGAGTCAGGGGGCAAGATACGCAGTATTTT
CDR3aa: CASSLGVRGQDTQYF

d_gene: .
v_gene: TRBV7-9
abundance: .
j_gene: TRBJ2-3
CDR3nt: TGTGCCAGCAGCCCTAGTGGAGGGGACGGAGCGGATACGCAGTATTTT
CDR3aa: CASSPSGGDGADTQYF

d_gene: .
v_gene: TRBV4-3
abundance: .
j_gene: TRBJ2-7
CDR3nt: TGCGCCAGCAGCCAAGATCGGGGTGCCTACGAGCAGTACTTC
CDR3aa: CASSQDRGAYEQYF

d_gene: .
v_gene: TRBV20-1
abundance: .
j_gene: TRBJ2-1
CDR3nt: TGCAGTGTCCCGGATGAGCAGTTCTTC
CDR3aa: CSVPDEQFF

d_gene: .
v_gene: TRBV7-3
abundance: few
j_gene: TRBJ1-6
CDR3nt: TGTGCCAGCTCCAGGGGTATGGGTTCACCCCTCCACTTT
CDR3aa: CASSRGMGSPLHF

d_gene: .
v_gene: TRBV29-1
abundance: .
j_gene: TRBJ2-1
CDR3nt: TGCAGCGTTGAAGGGGGGGTAAGCTCCTACAATGAGCAGTTCTTC
CDR3aa: CSVEGGVSSYNEQFF

d_gene: .
v_gene: TRBV11-2
abundance: .
j_gene: TRBJ2-3
CDR3nt: TGTGCCAGCAGCGCGCAGGGGACTGCCACAGATACGCAGTATTTT
CDR3aa: CASSAQGTATDTQYF

d_gene: TRBD1
v_gene: TRBV4-3
abundance: .
j_gene: TRBJ1-1
CDR3nt: TGCGCCAGCAGCCCAGGGGGCTTCACTGAAGCTTTCTTT
CDR3aa: CASSPGGFTEAFF

d_gene: .
v_gene: TRBV19
abundance: .
j_gene: TRBJ1-3
CDR3nt: TGTGCCAGTAGTATTTCTGCAGATATCGCTGGAAACACCATATATTTT
CDR3aa: CASSISADIAGNTIYF

d_gene: TRBD1
v_gene: TRBV4-3
abundance: .
j_gene: TRBJ1-1
CDR3nt: TGCGCCAGCAGCCGAGCCGACAGGGCGAACACTGAAGCTTTCTTT
CDR3aa: CASSRADRANTEAFF

d_gene: .
v_gene: TRBV19
abundance: .
j_gene: TRBJ2-3
CDR3nt: TGTGCCAGTAAATCTGAGTGGCCCGGGGATACGCAGTATTTT
CDR3aa: CASKSEWPGDTQYF

d_gene: .
v_gene: TRBV11-2
abundance: .
j_gene: TRBJ1-6
CDR3nt: TGTGCCAGCAGCTTAGAACCGACAGCCAATTCACCCCTCCACTTT
CDR3aa: CASSLEPTANSPLHF

d_gene: TRBD1
v_gene: TRBV7-2
abundance: .
j_gene: TRBJ1-3
CDR3nt: TGTGCCAGCAGCGAAGGGGGCACGGAAAACACCATATATTTT
CDR3aa: CASSEGGTENTIYF

d_gene: .
v_gene: TRBV3-1/TRBV3-2
abundance: few
j_gene: TRBJ1-2
CDR3nt: TGTGCCAGCAGCCTGGCAGGTATTAACTATGGCTACACCTTC
CDR3aa: CASSLAGINYGYTF

d_gene: .
v_gene: TRBV7-9
abundance: .
j_gene: TRBJ1-5
CDR3nt: TGTGCCAGCAGCCCCCGGGGAGGGGGTTCTCAGCCCCAGCATTTT
CDR3aa: CASSPRGGGSQPQHF

d_gene: .
v_gene: TRBV5-1
abundance: .
j_gene: TRBJ1-6
CDR3nt: TGCGCCAGCAGCTTGGCCCGGGGCCCGGGACGGATTAATTCACCCCTCCACTTT
CDR3aa: CASSLARGPGRINSPLHF

d_gene: .
v_gene: TRBV24-1
abundance: .
j_gene: TRBJ2-1
CDR3nt: TGTGCCACCGGCCTAGGAGGGGCGGGGAATGAGCAGTTCTTC
CDR3aa: CATGLGGAGNEQFF